These 27 T cell receptor beta chains came from one sample sequenced in a study of shared clonotypes between healthy human individuals. The method was immunoSEQ multiplex PCR; TCRdb's version includes in-frame clones alone and lacks a portion of them. This sample carries roughly 1,500,000 clones, 95% to 99% of them seen once, and the ten largest clones take roughly 0.45%. The sample was naive CD4+ T cells sorted from blood. Subset here: CD45RA+ positively selected. These receptors came from a man aged 25-40 years in good health.

V usage is TRBV7-8 and J usage is TRBJ2-7; D is unclear. The CDR3 covers 13 residues. Germline lookup yields CDR1 SGHVS and CDR2 FQNEAQ. The V gene lost 0 bases and the J gene lost 1 base, with 4 bases spanning the gap. Here the CDR3 DNA reads TGTGCCAGCAGCTTAGCGGCGTCCTACGAGCAGTACTTC. Protein sequence: CASSLAASYEQYF.

The J gene is TRBJ2-1, the V gene TRBV2, with D uncertain. The V and J ends lost 4 bases and 0 bases respectively, with 10 bases between them. The CDR3 contains 15 residues. Germline V lookup: CDR1 SNHLY, CDR2 FYNNEI. CDR3 nucleotide sequence: TGTGCCAGCAGTGTTCAAGAGAGCTCCTACAATGAGCAGTTCTTC. Translating gives CASSVQESSYNEQFF.

The V call is TRBV9, the J call TRBJ2-7, with 7 bases aligning to TRBD2. CDR1 is SGDLS and CDR2 is YYNGEE in the germline V gene. After removal of 0 bases from V and 5 bases from J, the junction contained 8 bases not matched to a gene. This CDR3 region has 15 residues. CDR3 sequence: CASSVEASGNHEQYF. CDR3 coding DNA: TGTGCCAGCAGCGTAGAAGCCAGCGGGAACCACGAGCAGTACTTC. The full variable domain, rest sourced from reference TRBV9 and TRBJ2-7, is DSGVTQTPKHLITATGQRVTLRCSPRSGDLSVYWYQQSLDQGLQFLIQYYNGEERAKGNILERFSAQQFPDLHSELNLSSLELGDSALYFCASSVEASGNHEQYFGPGTRLTVT.

The gene calls are TRBV4-3 and TRBJ2-1; D may be TRBD2 (5 bases). Trimming shortened V by 0 bases and J by 3 bases, and 12 bases separated the two germline ends. Germline V gives CDR1 LGHNA, CDR2 YSLEER. CDR3 length: 16 residues. The DNA of the CDR3 is TGCGCCAGCAGCCAAGATCGTGGCGGACTCTACAATGAGCAGTTCTTC. It yields the protein CASSQDRGGLYNEQFF.

With respect to this clone: Other DNA variants within this sample encode the same CDR3. This chain joins TRBV5-5 and TRBJ2-7; no clear D. The length of the CDR3 is 12 residues. V was cut by 2 bases and J by 2 bases, with 5 bases left in between. Germline CDR1 is SGHKS and CDR2 is YYEKEE (reference sequence). CDR3 loop: CASSLTAYEQYF. The CDR3 DNA reads TGTGCCAGCAGCTTAACAGCCTACGAGCAGTACTTC.

The chain has TRBV25-1 and TRBJ2-7; D perhaps matches TRBD1 (7 bases). Germline V lookup: CDR1 MGHDK, CDR2 SYGVNS. V was clipped by 0 bases and J by 6 bases, with 12 bases between them. This CDR3 spans 14 amino acids. CDR3 residues: CASSEYSQGGEQYF. CDR3 in DNA: TGTGCCAGCAGTGAATATTCCCAGGGGGGCGAGCAGTACTTC.

CDR3 nucleotide sequence: TGCAGCGGGACAGGGCTAAGGGCGACTGAAGCTTTCTTT. Translation: CSGTGLRATEAFF. This chain joins TRBV29-1 and TRBJ1-1; 8 bases fit TRBD1. In germline, CDR1 is SQVTM, CDR2 ANQGSEA. With V trimmed by 7 bases and J by 5 bases, 9 bases remained unmatched. The CDR3 runs 13 residues.

This rearrangement joins TRBV9 to TRBJ1-1; unclear D gene. The V end lost 0 bases, the J end lost 7 bases, and 10 bases lay between the germline ends. Germline V gives CDR1 SGDLS, CDR2 YYNGEE. The CDR3 length is 13 residues. The CDR3 protein is CASSVDGRSEAFF. The CDR3 DNA follows: TGTGCCAGCAGCGTAGATGGGAGGAGTGAAGCTTTCTTT.

The rearrangement joins TRBV4-1 to TRBJ2-1, with D perhaps given as TRBD1 or TRBD2 (5 bases each). V gave up 2 bases and J gave up 9 bases, with 14 bases separating them. The CDR3 has 14 residues. Per the germline V gene, CDR1 is MGHRA and CDR2 is YSYEKL. CDR3 DNA: TGCGCCAGCAGCCAACCCGGGACCCTCACTGAGCAGTTCTTC. This encodes CASSQPGTLTEQFF.

This clone was seen just once. The CDR3 DNA follows: TGTGCCAGTAGTGGGGCAGACACAACTAATGAAAAACTGTTTTTT. Translating gives CASSGADTTNEKLFF. V usage is TRBV19 and J usage is TRBJ1-4, with D possibly TRBD1 on 5 matching bases. The CDR3 has 15 residues. Trimming took off 5 bases at V and 0 bases at J, with 10 bases between the two ends. From germline, CDR1 is LNHDA and CDR2 SQIVND (reference sequence). The complete variable domain, with remaining parts taken from reference TRBV19 and TRBJ1-4, reads DGGITQSPKYLFRKEGQNVTLSCEQNLNHDAMYWYRQDPGQGLRLIYYSQIVNDFQKGDIAEGYSVSREKKESFPLTVTSAQKNPTAFYLCASSGADTTNEKLFFGSGTQLSVL.

The chain links TRBV6-6 to TRBJ1-1, with no clear D. The germline gives CDR1 MNHNY, CDR2 SVGAGI (reference sequence). The CDR3 has 15 amino acids. V lost 6 bases, J lost 1 base, and 15 bases lay in between. The CDR3 nucleotides read TGTGCCAGCAGGTCCGACTCCGCGCGGAACACTGAAGCTTTCTTT. Its translation is CASRSDSARNTEAFF.

The rearrangement links TRBV25-1 to TRBJ2-1, with TRBD2 matching 10 bases. V shed 1 base and J 2 bases; nucleotides not matched to a gene: 5. This CDR3 contains 17 residues. From germline, CDR1 is MGHDK and CDR2 SYGVNS. The CDR3 reads CASSEWDSGRPYNEQFF. The CDR3 DNA reads as TGTGCCAGCAGTGAATGGGATAGCGGGAGGCCCTACAATGAGCAGTTCTTC.

CDR3 residues: CASSLERATEAFF. In nucleotides, the CDR3 is TGTGCCAGCAGCTTAGAGCGGGCCACTGAAGCTTTCTTT. The rearrangement joins TRBV11-3 to TRBJ1-1; no definite D call. The CDR3 covers 13 residues. Trimming took off 0 bases at V and 4 bases at J, with 6 bases between the two ends. Germline CDR1 is SGHNT and CDR2 is YENEEA.

The rearrangement joins TRBV19 to TRBJ1-5, with a possible D match to TRBD1 (5 bases). V was cut by 5 bases and J by 0 bases, with 8 bases left in between. CDR3 length equals 14 residues. Germline lookup yields CDR1 LNHDA and CDR2 SQIVND (reference sequence). The CDR3 coding sequence is TGTGCCAGTAGTGGGACGGCTAGCAATCAGCCCCAGCATTTT. The encoded protein is CASSGTASNQPQHF.

This rearrangement joins TRBV15 to TRBJ1-1; 7 positions match TRBD1. V shed 3 bases and J 1 base; nucleotides not matched to a gene: 5. Germline V gives CDR1 LNHNV, CDR2 YYDKDF (reference sequence). The CDR3 covers 15 residues. The CDR3 DNA reads as TGTGCCACCAGCAGTTCCCGGACAGGGAACACTGAAGCTTTCTTT. It codes for CATSSSRTGNTEAFF.

The J gene is TRBJ2-7, the V gene TRBV18; 7 bases are shared with TRBD1. This CDR3 has 14 amino acids. V lost 5 bases to trimming and J lost 3 bases; unmatched junction nucleotides: 7. CDR1 is KGHSH and CDR2 is LQKENI in the germline V gene. The CDR3 sequence is CASSEGQFIYEQYF. The CDR3 region has the DNA TGTGCCAGCTCAGAGGGACAGTTCATCTACGAGCAGTACTTC.

This clone was picked up one time. The chain uses TRBV6-1 and TRBJ2-3; D call uncertain. This CDR3 comprises 15 residues. CDR1 and CDR2 (germline): MNHNS, SASEGT. V was clipped by 4 bases and J by 0 bases, with 11 bases between them. The CDR3 region is CASSVFPTSTDTQYF. The DNA for the CDR3 is TGTGCCAGCAGTGTCTTCCCTACTAGCACAGATACGCAGTATTTT.

A remark on this clone: Other DNA sequences within the sample encode an identical CDR3. The rearrangement uses TRBV28 and TRBJ2-5; no reliable D call. The CDR3 covers 12 residues. Looked up from germline, CDR1 is MDHEN and CDR2 is SYDVKM. V lost 6 bases and J lost 4, with 9 bases in between. CDR3 nucleotide sequence: TGTGCCAGCAGACGAGCAGGAGAGACCCAGTACTTC. Protein product: CASRRAGETQYF. Full variable domain (remainder filled in from reference TRBV28 and TRBJ2-5): DVKVTQSSRYLVKRTGEKVFLECVQDMDHENMFWYRQDPGLGLRLIYFSYDVKMKEKGDIPEGYSVSREKKERFSLILESASTNQTSMYLCASRRAGETQYFGPGTRLLVL.

V and J are TRBV5-1 and TRBJ1-4; 8 nucleotides line up with TRBD1. The CDR3 runs 16 residues. Germline CDR1 reads SGHRS; CDR2 reads YFSETQ. The J segment lost 4 bases and the V segment lost 0 bases, leaving 5 bases of the junction unmatched. The CDR3 bases are TGCGCCAGCAGCTTGGTGCAGGGGGCGGGTAATGAAAAACTGTTTTTT. Translation: CASSLVQGAGNEKLFF.

The V and J genes are TRBV10-2 and TRBJ2-7, with D perhaps given as TRBD1 or TRBD2 (7 bases each). CDR1 WSHSY and CDR2 SAAADI come from the germline V gene. V lost 8 bases to trimming and J lost 4 bases, with 18 bases between them. This CDR3 spans 14 amino acids. CDR3 DNA: TGCGCCAGCCGCAGGGGGGGAGGGGAGTACGAGCAGTACTTC. Amino acid sequence: CASRRGGGEYEQYF.

Turning to this clone: Other DNA sequences in this specimen translate into the identical CDR3. The gene calls are TRBV5-6 and TRBJ2-7; possible D gene TRBD1, 5 bases. V was cut by 5 bases and J by 4 bases, with 13 bases left in between. Germline lookup yields CDR1 SGHDT and CDR2 YYEEEE. This CDR3 is 13 amino acids long. The CDR3 here is CASSLQGSYEQYF. The CDR3 nucleotides read TGTGCCAGCAGTCTGCAGGGTTCGTACGAGCAGTACTTC.

The chain links TRBV11-2 to TRBJ1-5, with D tentatively TRBD1 (5 bases). V was clipped by 4 bases and J by 3 bases, with 13 bases between them. CDR1 is SGHAT and CDR2 is FQNNGV in the germline V gene. The CDR3 runs 15 residues. The CDR3 DNA reads TGTGCCAGCAGCTCAATGGGACTCTTCAATCAGCCCCAGCATTTT. Translated, it gives CASSSMGLFNQPQHF.

The V gene is TRBV28, the J gene TRBJ2-7, with D uncertain. V dropped 3 bases and J dropped 9 bases, with 15 bases sitting between them. The CDR3 has 13 amino acids. The germline V gene has CDR1 MDHEN and CDR2 SYDVKM. The CDR3: CASSLTSPQRQYF. In DNA form, the CDR3 reads TGTGCCAGCAGTTTGACCTCCCCCCAAAGGCAGTACTTC.

The sample holds one count of this clone. The J gene is TRBJ2-1, the V gene TRBV7-8, with D uncertain. The CDR3 length is 15 residues. Germline V CDR1 and CDR2: SGHVS, FQNEAQ. Trimming removed 3 bases from V and 0 bases from J, with 9 bases in between. CDR3 in DNA: TGTGCCAGCAGCTTTACAGCCAGCTCCTACAATGAGCAGTTCTTC. This translates into CASSFTASSYNEQFF. Combining the CDR3 with reference TRBV7-8 and TRBJ2-1 gives the whole variable domain GAGVSQSPRYKVAKRGQDVALRCDPISGHVSLFWYQQALGQGPEFLTYFQNEAQLDKSGLPSDRFFAERPEGSVSTLKIQRTQQEDSAVYLCASSFTASSYNEQFFGPGTRLTVL.

The CDR3 loop is CASSTGRSSYNEQFF. The CDR3, as DNA: TGTGCCAGCAGTACCGGACGTAGCTCCTACAATGAGCAGTTCTTC. The chain joins TRBV27 to TRBJ2-1; D ambiguous. CDR1 and CDR2 (germline): MNHEY, SMNVEV (reference sequence). V was shortened by 5 bases and J by 0 bases, with 11 bases between the two germline ends. The CDR3 spans 15 residues.

V gene TRBV28 combines with J gene TRBJ2-3; no clear D. Trimming stripped 8 bases from V and 0 bases from J, with 18 bases between. Germline V gene data show CDR1 as MDHEN and CDR2 as SYDVKM. CDR3 length equals 16 residues. CDR3 DNA: TGTGCCAGCCACGCCTCCCTAGGATTGAGCACAGATACGCAGTATTTT. The encoded protein is CASHASLGLSTDTQYF.

The chain is built from TRBV6-1 and TRBJ1-5, with no clear D. Germline CDR1 is MNHNS and CDR2 is SASEGT. The CDR3 contains 14 residues. Trimming stripped 4 bases from V and 2 bases from J, with 9 bases between. The CDR3 protein is CASSGGTRNQPQHF. In DNA, the CDR3 is TGTGCCAGCAGTGGCGGCACCCGCAATCAGCCCCAGCATTTT.